The 9 T cell receptor beta chains reported below all come from one sample, sequenced in a study of blood T cell repertoires in COVID-19. The repertoire was sequenced with immunoSEQ multiplex PCR; TCRdb's copy has only in-frame clones and lacks some. Seen here are some 200,000 clones, around 81% observed once, and the top ten hold more than 10%. Sequencing was carried out using peripheral blood. The receptors originated from a human donor in a cohort sampled during active COVID-19.

The V and J genes are TRBV6-5 and TRBJ1-2, with D uncertain. The CDR3 is 14 amino acids. Germline CDR1 and CDR2: MNHEY and SVGAGI. Trimming removed 2 bases from V and 8 bases from J, with 15 bases in between. CDR3 loop: CASSYREGPGGYTF. CDR3 sequence (DNA): TGTGCCAGCAGTTACAGAGAGGGTCCCGGGGGCTACACCTTC.

This clone was seen a handful of times. The rearrangement joins TRBV4-1 to TRBJ1-5; D is uncertain. This CDR3 comprises 15 residues. Germline CDR1 is MGHRA and CDR2 is YSYEKL. V was trimmed by 0 bases and J by 5 bases, leaving 11 bases between them. Here the CDR3 reads CASSQDTGRDQPQHF. CDR3 bases: TGCGCCAGCAGCCAAGACACGGGGAGGGATCAGCCCCAGCATTTT.

CDR3 amino acids: CASSLVTSGLLNEQFF. The CDR3 DNA follows: TGTGCCAGCAGTTTAGTTACTAGCGGGCTTCTCAATGAGCAGTTCTTC. V is TRBV28 and J is TRBJ2-1; 9 bases align to TRBD2. The CDR3 spans 16 residues. J lost 6 bases, V lost 2 bases, and 8 bases had no gene match. Germline loops: CDR1 MDHEN, CDR2 SYDVKM.

J is TRBJ2-5 and V is TRBV5-6, with a possible D match to TRBD1 (6 bases). This CDR3 is built from 15 residues. Trimming shortened V by 6 bases and J by 0 bases, and 15 bases separated the two germline ends. The germline CDR1 and CDR2 sequences are SGHDT and YYEEEE. This CDR3 reads CASMAGDPYQETQYF. The CDR3 nucleotides read TGTGCCAGCATGGCAGGGGACCCGTACCAAGAGACCCAGTACTTC.

The chain joins TRBV25-1 to TRBJ2-2; D possibly corresponds to TRBD1 (5 bases). Germline V gene data show CDR1 as MGHDK and CDR2 as SYGVNS. V lost 1 base to trimming and J lost 4 bases, with 13 bases between them. This CDR3 is 16 amino acids long. The CDR3 here is CASSESVGRGTGELFF. The CDR3 nucleotides read TGTGCCAGCAGTGAATCGGTGGGAAGGGGCACCGGGGAGCTGTTTTTT.

The CDR3 DNA follows: TGTGCCAGCAGTCCTGGACTAGCGGGGGCAGAGACCCAGTACTTC. It is translated as CASSPGLAGAETQYF. The gene calls are TRBV3-1 (or the pseudogene TRBV3-2) and TRBJ2-5, with TRBD2 matching over 13 bases. The ends lost 6 bases at V and 4 bases at J; junction bases unmatched: 5. The CDR3 runs to 15 residues. CDR1 and CDR2 from the germline V gene are LGHDT and YNNKEL (reference sequence).

The chain employs TRBV7-9 and TRBJ1-1, with D unresolved. The CDR3 runs 13 residues. Trimming removed 5 bases from V and 3 bases from J, with 10 bases in between. Germline V CDR1 and CDR2: SEHNR, FQNEAQ (reference sequence). The CDR3 region has the DNA TGTGCCAGCAGCCCATGGCGGGACACTGAAGCTTTCTTT. Translation: CASSPWRDTEAFF.

The chain has TRBV2 and TRBJ2-3; the match to TRBD2 covers 13 bases. J lost 4 bases, V lost 4 bases, and 5 bases had no gene match. The CDR3 loop spans 16 amino acids. The germline V gene encodes CDR1 SNHLY and CDR2 FYNNEI. This CDR3 is CASSGGLAGVADTQYF. CDR3 DNA: TGTGCCAGCAGTGGCGGACTAGCGGGAGTAGCAGATACGCAGTATTTT.

This sequence joins TRBV9 and TRBJ1-2; D ambiguous. Germline CDR1 reads SGDLS; CDR2 reads YYNGEE. The CDR3 totals 15 residues. V lost 0 bases and J 0 bases, leaving 9 bases between the germline ends. The CDR3 region has the DNA TGTGCCAGCAGCGTAGGCCTAGAGGCTAACTATGGCTACACCTTC. Translated, it gives CASSVGLEANYGYTF.